The entry that follows covers one T cell receptor (beta chain) sequence. This specimen comes from a study of CD8+ T cells in alopecia areata. The germline gives CDR1 SGHAT, CDR2 FQNNGV. The CDR3 has 14 amino acids. The V and J ends lost 5 bases and 0 bases respectively, with 10 bases between them. As the sequencing template, cDNA was produced by extracting RNA and reverse transcribing it. Sequencing used immunoSEQ multiplex PCR; TCRdb keeps in-frame clones, though not all of them. Here the sample spans some 130,000 clones, about 47% being singletons. The J gene is TRBJ2-5, the V gene TRBV11-2; D is unresolved. The sequencing used CD8+ T cells sorted from blood, collected at week 0. The receptor was isolated from a human donor with alopecia areata. The CDR3 is CASSATLYQETQYF. As DNA, the CDR3 is TGTGCCAGCAGCGCCACATTGTACCAAGAGACCCAGTACTTC.